Below are 8 T cell receptor beta chains sequenced from a single sample in a study of blood T cell repertoires in COVID-19. Clones were sequenced by immunoSEQ multiplex PCR, and TCRdb holds only the in-frame ones, with some missing. The data contain 250,000 to 400,000 clones, approximately 89% of them singletons. Source material: peripheral blood. These receptors originate from a woman in her twenties or thirties with COVID-19, enrolled during active disease.

V gene TRBV5-4 combines with J gene TRBJ1-1; a weak D match, TRBD1 (5 bases). Germline V gene sequence: CDR1 SGHNT, CDR2 YYREEE (reference sequence). Trimming removed 0 bases from V and 1 base from J, with 10 bases in between. This CDR3 contains 15 residues. CDR3 coding DNA: TGTGCCAGCAGCTTGGCCGCGGGGCGGAACACTGAAGCTTTCTTT. Amino acid sequence: CASSLAAGRNTEAFF.

The chain joins TRBV6-5 to TRBJ1-4, with 7 positions matching TRBD1. This CDR3 has 14 amino acids. Germline CDR1 MNHEY, CDR2 SVGAGI. V dropped 7 bases and J dropped 3; count of bases not matched to a gene: 5. The CDR3 loop reads CASTIGQANEKLFF. The CDR3 nucleotides are TGTGCCAGCACGATCGGACAGGCTAATGAAAAACTGTTTTTT.

The chain has TRBV2 and TRBJ2-1; 7 bases are a match to TRBD1. CDR1 and CDR2 (germline): SNHLY, FYNNEI. The CDR3 is 19 amino acids. V lost 4 bases to trimming and J lost 3 bases; unmatched junction nucleotides: 18. The chain's CDR3 is CASSVIGSFSRDSYNEQFF. As DNA, the CDR3 is TGTGCCAGCAGTGTGATCGGTTCGTTCAGCCGGGACAGCTACAATGAGCAGTTCTTC.

Only a few counts were recorded for this clone. The chain carries TRBV4-1 and TRBJ1-1; D not resolved. The CDR3 extends over 14 amino acids. Germline V lookup: CDR1 MGHRA, CDR2 YSYEKL. V was cut by 1 base and J by 8 bases, with 14 bases left in between. The CDR3 is CASSQGVYPGEAFF. The CDR3 nucleotides are TGCGCCAGCAGCCAAGGAGTGTACCCCGGGGAAGCTTTCTTT.

This clone was counted once. The chain couples TRBV2 to TRBJ2-3; 8 nucleotides agree with TRBD2. V lost 3 bases to trimming and J lost 0 bases; unmatched junction nucleotides: 5. There are 16 residues in the CDR3. Looked up from germline, CDR1 is SNHLY and CDR2 is FYNNEI. Written as DNA, the CDR3 is TGTGCCAGCAGTGAGCGACTAGCGCCTAGCACAGATACGCAGTATTTT. It codes for CASSERLAPSTDTQYF.

The chain uses TRBV4-3 and TRBJ2-1; 14 bases agree with TRBD2. V trimming: 3 bases; J trimming: 0 bases; junction bases outside the gene matches: 4. The V gene's germline CDR1 is LGHNA and CDR2 YSLEER. The length of the CDR3 is 18 residues. The CDR3 reads CASSHGLAGGSSYNEQFF. In DNA, the CDR3 is TGCGCCAGCAGCCACGGACTAGCGGGGGGCAGCTCCTACAATGAGCAGTTCTTC.

The rearrangement links TRBV6-5 to TRBJ2-5; TRBD2 matches 14 bases. CDR3 length equals 13 residues. V shed 11 bases, J shed 7 bases, and the junction held 6 bases outside the gene matches. In germline, CDR1 is MNHEY, CDR2 SVGAGI. CDR3 sequence reads: CAAGTSGGGTQYF. The CDR3 coding sequence is TGTGCCGCCGGGACTAGCGGGGGTGGGACCCAGTACTTC.

The chain combines TRBV10-2 with TRBJ2-1, with 14 nucleotides matching TRBD2. V lost 5 bases and J lost 7; bases outside the gene matches: 4. Germline assignment: CDR1 WSHSY and CDR2 SAAADI. This CDR3 comprises 15 residues. The CDR3: CASSQTSGGANEQFF. The CDR3 DNA is TGCGCCAGCAGTCAGACTAGCGGGGGGGCTAATGAGCAGTTCTTC.